Below are 19 T cell receptor beta chains sequenced from a single sample in a study of type 1 and type 2 diabetes patients. Genomic DNA was the PCR template. A primer set of 30 forward and 13 reverse primers amplified the CDR3. TCRdb fed the multiplex PCR reads into MiXCR, producing one record per CDR3 protein. The top ten hold roughly 15% of the sample, which has more than 250,000 distinct CDR3 sequences, roughly 50% seen once. The sample consisted of peripheral blood mononuclear cells (PBMCs). These receptors all stem from a man aged 18 to 30 with type 2 diabetes.

The chain couples TRBV13 to TRBJ2-7; 7 nucleotides match TRBD1. Per the germline V gene, CDR1 is PRHDT and CDR2 is FYEKMQ (reference sequence). V was clipped by 6 bases and J by 0 bases; unmatched bases: 11. The CDR3 contains 16 residues. The CDR3 loop is CASSPWTGRSSYEQYF. In nucleotides, the CDR3 is TGTGCCAGCAGTCCCTGGACAGGCCGCAGCTCCTACGAGCAGTACTTC.

This clonotype was detected only a few times. This chain links TRBV19 with TRBJ2-5; D possibly matches TRBD1 or TRBD2 (5 bases each). V dropped 5 bases and J dropped 5 bases, with 18 bases sitting between them. The CDR3 runs to 15 residues. CDR1 LNHDA and CDR2 SQIVND come from the germline V gene (reference sequence). This CDR3 reads CASSQLGAGAETQYF. DNA for the CDR3: TGTGCCAGTAGTCAGCTAGGGGCGGGTGCGGAGACCCAGTACTTC.

The rearrangement joins TRBV18 to TRBJ1-4; D not certain. CDR1 is KGHSH and CDR2 is LQKENI in the germline V gene. This CDR3 comprises 15 residues. V was clipped by 3 bases and J by 6 bases, with 14 bases between them. The CDR3 sequence is CASSPPPGFDEKLFF. Here the CDR3 DNA reads TGTGCCAGCTCACCCCCTCCAGGTTTTGATGAAAAACTGTTTTTT.

This CDR3 is CASSTGTATDTQYF. The CDR3 region has the DNA TGTGCCAGTAGTACCGGGACAGCCACAGATACGCAGTATTTT. The chain has TRBV19 and TRBJ2-3, with TRBD1 matching 7 bases. The CDR3 consists of 14 residues. The V and J ends lost 4 bases and 2 bases, in that order; junction bases with no gene match: 3. Germline-derived CDR1 and CDR2 are LNHDA and SQIVND (reference sequence).

Notes on this clonotype: This likely comes from a read error, as the CDR3 has no conserved phenylalanine or tryptophan at its end. The gene calls are TRBV24-1 and TRBJ2-5; tentative D call: TRBD2 (6 bases). Germline CDR1 is KGHDR and CDR2 is SFDVKD. V lost 0 bases and J 6 bases, leaving 13 bases between the germline ends. This CDR3 is built from 15 residues. The CDR3 sequence: CATSDLLRGRKTQYL. In nucleotides, the CDR3 is TGTGCCACCAGTGATTTGCTTCGGGGGAGAAAGACCCAGTACCTC.

This clonotype was counted only a few times. The genes are TRBV7-2 and TRBJ1-1; D possibly corresponds to TRBD1 (5 bases). Per germline, CDR1 SGHTA and CDR2 FQGNSA. The CDR3 runs 13 residues. The V end lost 3 bases, the J end lost 6 bases, and 11 bases lay between the germline ends. CDR3 protein: CASSFQGYAEAFF. CDR3 bases: TGTGCCAGCAGCTTTCAGGGTTATGCTGAAGCTTTCTTT.

The chain has TRBV19 and TRBJ2-1, with 8 bases fitting TRBD2. Germline lookup yields CDR1 LNHDA and CDR2 SQIVND (reference sequence). V lost 4 bases to trimming and J lost 8 bases; unmatched junction nucleotides: 7. The CDR3 is 14 amino acids. The CDR3 protein is CASSTISGIYEQFF. Written as DNA, the CDR3 is TGTGCCAGTAGTACGATTAGCGGGATATATGAGCAGTTCTTC.

This chain links TRBV4-1 with TRBJ2-7; 13 bases agree with TRBD2. V lost 3 bases to trimming and J lost 0 bases; unmatched junction nucleotides: 5. Looked up from germline, CDR1 is MGHRA and CDR2 is YSYEKL. There are 17 residues in the CDR3. The CDR3 nucleotides read TGCGCCAGCAGCCATCAATGGACTAGCGGGAGCTCCTACGAGCAGTACTTC. Its protein product is CASSHQWTSGSSYEQYF.

V is TRBV15 and J is TRBJ2-1; unclear D gene. CDR1 is LNHNV, CDR2 YYDKDF, per germline (reference sequence). The germline V and J ends were trimmed by 6 bases and 0 bases, with 15 bases remaining between them. The CDR3 totals 16 residues. The CDR3 nucleotides are TGTGCCACCAGATCCCAGCCCCTGAGCTCCTACAATGAGCAGTTCTTC. This translates into CATRSQPLSSYNEQFF.

The chain links TRBV7-2 to TRBJ2-2, with D perhaps TRBD2 (6 bases). Germline CDR1 is SGHTA and CDR2 is FQGNSA. With 3 bases removed from V and 4 bases from J, the gap between germline ends came to 12 bases. The CDR3 totals 15 residues. For the CDR3, the DNA is TGTGCCAGCAGCTTGGGGGGTTGGGGCACCGGGGAGCTGTTTTTT. Translated, it gives CASSLGGWGTGELFF. Drawing the rest from reference TRBV7-2 and TRBJ2-2, the complete variable domain is GAGVSQSPSNKVTEKGKDVELRCDPISGHTALYWYRQSLGQGLEFLIYFQGNSAPDKSGLPSDRFSAERTGGSVSTLTIQRTQQEDSAVYLCASSLGGWGTGELFFGEGSRLTVL.

This clonotype was seen a handful of times. CDR3 protein: CASSLSGQGYYEQYF. CDR3 DNA: TGTGCCAGCAGCTTAAGTGGACAGGGGTACTACGAGCAGTACTTC. The chain employs TRBV7-3 and TRBJ2-7, with 9 bases fitting TRBD1. Germline CDR1 and CDR2: SGHTA and FQGTGA. The CDR3 length is 15 residues. The V and J ends lost 1 base and 3 bases, in that order; junction bases with no gene match: 4.

For the CDR3, the DNA is TGCAGTGCTAGGACCTTTGGGGGGGCTCCGAACACTGAAGCTTTCTTT. This codes for CSARTFGGAPNTEAFF. The rearrangement joins TRBV20-1 to TRBJ1-1, with a tentative D call TRBD1 (6 bases). V gave up 3 bases and J gave up 1 base, with 18 bases separating them. The CDR3 consists of 16 residues. Germline CDR1 reads DFQATT; CDR2 reads SNEGSKA (reference sequence).

Remarks on this clonotype: A read error may explain this, as a much larger clone is one base away. The J gene is TRBJ2-7, the V gene TRBV30; D not certain. Germline CDR1 reads GTSNPN; CDR2 reads SVGIG (reference sequence). This CDR3 is built from 13 residues. The CDR3 sequence: CAWSVLLGIEHYF. The CDR3 nucleotides read TGTGCCTGGAGTGTACTATTAGGAATCGAGCATTACTTC.

This clonotype appeared a few times. The V call is TRBV20-1, the J call TRBJ2-1; D remains unclear. V lost 3 bases and J lost 5, with 11 bases in between. CDR1 is DFQATT, CDR2 SNEGSKA, per germline (reference sequence). CDR3 length equals 13 residues. The CDR3 reads CSASGPLHNEQFF. CDR3 DNA sequence: TGCAGTGCTAGTGGTCCGCTGCACAATGAGCAGTTCTTC.

In this sample, this clonotype turned up a few times. V is TRBV20-1 and J is TRBJ2-7; 9 positions match TRBD2. CDR1 is DFQATT, CDR2 SNEGSKA, per germline (reference sequence). V dropped 6 bases and J dropped 2; count of bases not matched to a gene: 5. The CDR3 is 13 amino acids. The CDR3 DNA follows: TGCAGTGCGCAGACTAGCGGAACCTACGAGCAGTACTTC. Amino acids: CSAQTSGTYEQYF.

V and J are TRBV6-5 and TRBJ2-7; D is unresolved. This CDR3 has 13 residues. CDR1 is MNHEY and CDR2 is SVGAGI in the germline V gene. V was trimmed by 8 bases and J by 5 bases, leaving 16 bases between them. CDR3 nucleotides: TGTGCCAGCGGCGACCGGCAGGTGAACGAGCAGTACTTC. This gives the protein CASGDRQVNEQYF.

In this sample, this clonotype turned up many times. The chain is built from TRBV2 and TRBJ2-6; the D call may be TRBD1 or TRBD2 (5 bases each). This CDR3 spans 16 amino acids. The germline V gene has CDR1 SNHLY and CDR2 FYNNEI. V gave up 10 bases and J gave up 0 bases, with 16 bases separating them. CDR3 bases: TGTGCCACCTCCGGTGGGGGAATCTCTGGGGCCAACGTCCTGACTTTC. Protein: CATSGGGISGANVLTF.

This chain joins TRBV3-1 and TRBJ1-3; D uncertain. Germline V gives CDR1 LGHDT, CDR2 YNNKEL (reference sequence). The CDR3 is 13 residues long. Trimming removed 1 base from V and 9 bases from J, with 10 bases in between. In nucleotides, the CDR3 is TGTGCCAGCAGCCAAGGGCAGCCTAGCACCATATATTTT. This translates into CASSQGQPSTIYF.

In its sample, this clonotype was seen a few times. The chain couples TRBV7-2 to TRBJ2-2; D gene ambiguous. Trimming removed 1 base from V and 7 bases from J, with 10 bases in between. CDR3 size: 14 residues. Looked up from germline, CDR1 is SGHTA and CDR2 is FQGNSA. In DNA, the CDR3 is TGTGCCAGCAGCTTAGGCCAGTCTTTCGGGGAGCTGTTTTTT. Translating gives CASSLGQSFGELFF.